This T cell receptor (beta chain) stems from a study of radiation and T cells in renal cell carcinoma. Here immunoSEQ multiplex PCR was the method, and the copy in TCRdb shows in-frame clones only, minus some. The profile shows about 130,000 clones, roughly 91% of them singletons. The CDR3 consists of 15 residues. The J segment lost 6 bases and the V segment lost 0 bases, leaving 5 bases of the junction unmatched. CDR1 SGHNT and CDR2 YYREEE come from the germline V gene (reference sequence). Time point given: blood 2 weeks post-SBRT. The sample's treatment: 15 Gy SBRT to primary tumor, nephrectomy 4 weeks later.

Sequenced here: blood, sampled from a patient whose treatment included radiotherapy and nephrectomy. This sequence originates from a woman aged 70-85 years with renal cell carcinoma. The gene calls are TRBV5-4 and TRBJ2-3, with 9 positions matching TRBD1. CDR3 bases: TGTGCCAGCAGCTTGGGAGCACAGGGGGCGGATACGCAGTATTTT. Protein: CASSLGAQGADTQYF.